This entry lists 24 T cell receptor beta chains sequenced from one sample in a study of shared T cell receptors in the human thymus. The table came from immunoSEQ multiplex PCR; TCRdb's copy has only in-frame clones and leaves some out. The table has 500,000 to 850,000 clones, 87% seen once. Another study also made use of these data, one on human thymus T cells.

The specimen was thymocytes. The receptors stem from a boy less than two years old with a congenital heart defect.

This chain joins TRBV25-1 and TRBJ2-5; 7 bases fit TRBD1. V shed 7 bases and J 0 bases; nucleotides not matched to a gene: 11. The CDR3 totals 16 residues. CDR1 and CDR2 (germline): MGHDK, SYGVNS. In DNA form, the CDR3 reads TGTGCCAGCACCAAAACCCCGACAGGGAACCAAGAGACCCAGTACTTC. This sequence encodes CASTKTPTGNQETQYF.

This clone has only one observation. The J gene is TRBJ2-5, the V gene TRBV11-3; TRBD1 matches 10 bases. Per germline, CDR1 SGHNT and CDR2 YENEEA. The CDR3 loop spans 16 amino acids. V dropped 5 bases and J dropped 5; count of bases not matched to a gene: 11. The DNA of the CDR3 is TGTGCCAGCAGCCTAACCGGGACAGGGGAGCGGGAGACCCAGTACTTC. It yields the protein CASSLTGTGERETQYF.

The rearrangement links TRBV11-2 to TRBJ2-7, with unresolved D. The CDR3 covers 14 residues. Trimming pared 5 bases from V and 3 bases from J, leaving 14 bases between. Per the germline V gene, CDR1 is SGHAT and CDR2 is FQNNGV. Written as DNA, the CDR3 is TGTGCCAGCAGCCCTTCGGGTTCTCTCTACGAGCAGTACTTC. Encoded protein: CASSPSGSLYEQYF.

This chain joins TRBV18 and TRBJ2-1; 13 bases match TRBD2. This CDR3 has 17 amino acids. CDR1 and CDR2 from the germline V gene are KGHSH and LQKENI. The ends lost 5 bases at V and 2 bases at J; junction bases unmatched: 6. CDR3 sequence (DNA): TGTGCCAGCTCATCAACTAGCGGGGGGGCCGCCTACAATGAGCAGTTCTTC. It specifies CASSSTSGGAAYNEQFF.

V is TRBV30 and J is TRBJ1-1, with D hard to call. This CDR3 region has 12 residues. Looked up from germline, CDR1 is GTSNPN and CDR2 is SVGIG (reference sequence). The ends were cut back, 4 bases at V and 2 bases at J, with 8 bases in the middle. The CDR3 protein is CAWKKLNTEAFF. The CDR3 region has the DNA TGTGCCTGGAAGAAACTTAACACTGAAGCTTTCTTT.

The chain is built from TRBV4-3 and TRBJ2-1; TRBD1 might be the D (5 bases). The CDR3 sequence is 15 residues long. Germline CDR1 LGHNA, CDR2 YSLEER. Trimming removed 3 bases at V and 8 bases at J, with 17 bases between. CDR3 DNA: TGCGCCAGCAGCCATCTAGGGGATCCATATGATGAGCAGTTCTTC. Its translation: CASSHLGDPYDEQFF.

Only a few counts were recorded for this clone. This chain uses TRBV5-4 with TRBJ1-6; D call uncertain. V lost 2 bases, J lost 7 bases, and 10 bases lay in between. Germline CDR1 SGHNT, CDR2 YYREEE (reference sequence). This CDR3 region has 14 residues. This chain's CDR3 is CASSFEGSNSPLHF. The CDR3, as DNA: TGTGCCAGCAGCTTTGAGGGATCCAATTCACCCCTCCACTTT.

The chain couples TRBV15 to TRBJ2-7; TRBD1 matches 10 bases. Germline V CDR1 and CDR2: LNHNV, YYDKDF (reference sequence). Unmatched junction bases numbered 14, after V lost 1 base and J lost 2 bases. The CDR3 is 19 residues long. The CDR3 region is CATSRGVRDRGLTTYEQYF. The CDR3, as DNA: TGTGCCACCAGCAGAGGAGTGAGGGACAGGGGACTTACTACCTACGAGCAGTACTTC.

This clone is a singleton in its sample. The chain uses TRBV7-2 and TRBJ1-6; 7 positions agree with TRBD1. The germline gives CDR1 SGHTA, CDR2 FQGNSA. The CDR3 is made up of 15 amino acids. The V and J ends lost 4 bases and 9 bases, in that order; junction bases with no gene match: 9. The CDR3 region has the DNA TGTGCCAGCAGCTCCAGGGGGAATCTCCCTTCACCCCTCCACTTT. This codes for CASSSRGNLPSPLHF. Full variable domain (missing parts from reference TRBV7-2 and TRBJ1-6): GAGVSQSPSNKVTEKGKDVELRCDPISGHTALYWYRQSLGQGLEFLIYFQGNSAPDKSGLPSDRFSAERTGGSVSTLTIQRTQQEDSAVYLCASSSRGNLPSPLHFGNGTRLTVT.

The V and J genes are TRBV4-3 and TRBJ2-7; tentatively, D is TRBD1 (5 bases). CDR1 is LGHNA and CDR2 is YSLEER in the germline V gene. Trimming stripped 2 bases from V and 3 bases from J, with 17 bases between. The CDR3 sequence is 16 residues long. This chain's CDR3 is CASSQYKRQRLYEQYF. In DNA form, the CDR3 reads TGCGCCAGCAGCCAATACAAAAGACAGAGACTCTACGAGCAGTACTTC.

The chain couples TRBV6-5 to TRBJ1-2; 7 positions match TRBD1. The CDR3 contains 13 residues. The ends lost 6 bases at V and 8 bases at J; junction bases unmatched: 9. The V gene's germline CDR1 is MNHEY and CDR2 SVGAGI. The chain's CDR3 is CASSPGQRDGYTF. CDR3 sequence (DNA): TGTGCCAGCAGCCCGGGACAGCGTGACGGCTACACCTTC.

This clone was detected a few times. CDR3 nucleotides: TGCGCCAGCAGCCAAGGAAACGCAGGGGCGGTCGGTGGCTACACCTTC. Encoded protein: CASSQGNAGAVGGYTF. V usage is TRBV4-1 and J usage is TRBJ1-2, with D possibly being TRBD1 (6 bases). This CDR3 contains 16 residues. V was clipped by 1 base and J by 7 bases, with 19 bases between them. Per germline, CDR1 MGHRA and CDR2 YSYEKL.

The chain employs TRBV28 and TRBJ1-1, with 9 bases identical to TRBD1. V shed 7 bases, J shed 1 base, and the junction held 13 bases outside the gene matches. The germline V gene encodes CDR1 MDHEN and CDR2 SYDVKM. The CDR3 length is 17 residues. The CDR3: CASTPQGASSGNTEAFF. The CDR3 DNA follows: TGTGCCAGCACCCCACAGGGGGCCTCGTCAGGGAACACTGAAGCTTTCTTT. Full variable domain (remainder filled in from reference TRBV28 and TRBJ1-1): DVKVTQSSRYLVKRTGEKVFLECVQDMDHENMFWYRQDPGLGLRLIYFSYDVKMKEKGDIPEGYSVSREKKERFSLILESASTNQTSMYLCASTPQGASSGNTEAFFGQGTRLTVV.

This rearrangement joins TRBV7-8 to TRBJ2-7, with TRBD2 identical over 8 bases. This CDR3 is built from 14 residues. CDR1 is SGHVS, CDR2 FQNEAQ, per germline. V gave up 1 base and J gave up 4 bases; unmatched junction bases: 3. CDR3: CASSLGGRFYEQYF. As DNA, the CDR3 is TGTGCCAGCAGCTTAGGCGGGAGGTTTTACGAGCAGTACTTC. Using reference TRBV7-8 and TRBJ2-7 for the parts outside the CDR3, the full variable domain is GAGVSQSPRYKVAKRGQDVALRCDPISGHVSLFWYQQALGQGPEFLTYFQNEAQLDKSGLPSDRFFAERPEGSVSTLKIQRTQQEDSAVYLCASSLGGRFYEQYFGPGTRLTVT.

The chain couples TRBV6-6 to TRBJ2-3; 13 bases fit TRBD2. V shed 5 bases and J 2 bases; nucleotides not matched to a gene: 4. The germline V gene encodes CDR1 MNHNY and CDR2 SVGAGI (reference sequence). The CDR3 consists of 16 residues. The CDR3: CASSPTSGRYTDTQYF. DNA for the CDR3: TGTGCCAGCAGTCCGACTAGCGGGAGGTACACAGATACGCAGTATTTT.

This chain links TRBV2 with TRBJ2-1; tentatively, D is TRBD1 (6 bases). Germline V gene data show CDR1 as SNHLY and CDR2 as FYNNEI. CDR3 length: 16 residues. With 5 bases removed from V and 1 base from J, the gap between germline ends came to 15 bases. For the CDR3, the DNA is TGTGCCAGCAGTTTGAATCAGGGGCCTTCCTACAATGAGCAGTTCTTC. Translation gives CASSLNQGPSYNEQFF.

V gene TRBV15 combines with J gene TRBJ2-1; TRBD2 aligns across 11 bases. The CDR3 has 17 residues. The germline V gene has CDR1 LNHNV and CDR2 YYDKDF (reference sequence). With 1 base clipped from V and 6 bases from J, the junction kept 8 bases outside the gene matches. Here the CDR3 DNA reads TGTGCCACCAGCAGAGCCCTGGGACTAGCGGTACTCAATGAGCAGTTCTTC. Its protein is CATSRALGLAVLNEQFF.

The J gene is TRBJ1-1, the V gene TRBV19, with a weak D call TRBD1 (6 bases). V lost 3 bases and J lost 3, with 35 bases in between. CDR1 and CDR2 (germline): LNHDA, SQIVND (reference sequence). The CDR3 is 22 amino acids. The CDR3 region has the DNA TGTGCCAGTAGTATTCGGTCAGACGACGATTGGGGGCTCAGCCGTTTGGACACTGAAGCTTTCTTT. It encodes CASSIRSDDDWGLSRLDTEAFF.

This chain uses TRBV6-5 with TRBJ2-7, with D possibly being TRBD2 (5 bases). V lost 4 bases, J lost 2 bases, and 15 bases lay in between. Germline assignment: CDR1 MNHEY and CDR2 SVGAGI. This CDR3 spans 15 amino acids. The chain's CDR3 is CASSFAVSRAYEQYF. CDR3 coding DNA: TGTGCCAGCAGTTTCGCGGTCTCGCGGGCCTACGAGCAGTACTTC.

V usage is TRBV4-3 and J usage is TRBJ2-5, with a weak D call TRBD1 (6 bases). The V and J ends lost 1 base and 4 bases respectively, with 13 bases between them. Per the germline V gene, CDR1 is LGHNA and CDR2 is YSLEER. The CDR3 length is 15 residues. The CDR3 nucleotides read TGCGCCAGCAGCCAAGGACAGGCGGGTGGAGAGACCCAGTACTTC. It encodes CASSQGQAGGETQYF.

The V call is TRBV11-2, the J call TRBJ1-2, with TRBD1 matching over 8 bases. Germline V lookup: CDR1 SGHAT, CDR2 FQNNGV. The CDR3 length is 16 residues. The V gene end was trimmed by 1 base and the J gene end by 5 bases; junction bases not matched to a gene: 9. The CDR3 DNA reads TGTGCCAGCAGCTTAGGCGGGCAGGGGGCCAGGTATGGCTACACCTTC. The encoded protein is CASSLGGQGARYGYTF.

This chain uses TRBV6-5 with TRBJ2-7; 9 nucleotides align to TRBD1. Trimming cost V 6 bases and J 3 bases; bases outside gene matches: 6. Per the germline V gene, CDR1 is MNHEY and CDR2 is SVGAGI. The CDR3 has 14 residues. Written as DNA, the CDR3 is TGTGCCAGCAGATCGGGACAGGGTCTCTACGAGCAGTACTTC. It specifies CASRSGQGLYEQYF.

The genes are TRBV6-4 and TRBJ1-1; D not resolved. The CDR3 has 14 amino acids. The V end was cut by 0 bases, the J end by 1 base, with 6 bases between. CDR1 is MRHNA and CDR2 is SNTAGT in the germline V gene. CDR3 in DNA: TGTGCCAGCAGTGACTCAGCGTCGAACACTGAAGCTTTCTTT. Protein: CASSDSASNTEAFF.

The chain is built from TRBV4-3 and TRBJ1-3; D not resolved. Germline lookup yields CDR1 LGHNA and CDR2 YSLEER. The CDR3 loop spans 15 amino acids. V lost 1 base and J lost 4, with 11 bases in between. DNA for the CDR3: TGCGCCAGCAGCCAAGGGGCTGATTTCGGAAACACCATATATTTT. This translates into CASSQGADFGNTIYF.